A single sample gave rise to the 15 T cell receptor beta chains below, sequenced in a study of shared clonotypes between healthy human individuals. The method was immunoSEQ multiplex PCR; TCRdb's version includes in-frame clones alone and lacks a portion of them. The data contain 100,000 or so clones, about 63% of them singletons. The source material was memory CD8+ T cells sorted from blood. Subset indicated: CD45RO+ cells pooled with CCR7-negative TemRA cells. The receptors were gathered from a woman aged 30 to 39 in good health.

The chain is built from TRBV5-1 and TRBJ2-2; D call uncertain. Germline V gives CDR1 SGHRS, CDR2 YFSETQ. The V gene lost 0 bases and the J gene lost 6 bases, with 6 bases spanning the gap. The CDR3 has 13 residues. The chain's CDR3 is CASSLVLAGELFF. CDR3 in DNA: TGCGCCAGCAGCTTGGTTTTGGCCGGGGAGCTGTTTTTT.

In the case of this clone: Just one base apart from a much larger clone, this may be a read error. Other DNA sequences in this sample translate to the same CDR3. The chain has TRBV7-9 and TRBJ2-1; 7 bases line up with TRBD2. Losses at the gene ends were 5 bases for V and 2 bases for J; bases not matched to a gene: 9. CDR1 is SEHNR, CDR2 FQNEAQ, per germline (reference sequence). CDR3 length: 16 amino acids. This CDR3 is CASSPRGGSAYNEQFF. CDR3 nucleotides: TGTGCCAGCAGCCCTCGGGGAGGGTCGGCCTACAATGAGCAGTTCTTC.

This clone occurred once. V and J are TRBV7-6 and TRBJ1-2, with a weak D call TRBD1 (6 bases). Germline-derived CDR1 and CDR2 are SGHVS and FNYEAQ. The V end lost 0 bases, the J end lost 0 bases, and 14 bases lay between the germline ends. The CDR3 contains 17 residues. CDR3 in DNA: TGTGCCAGCAGCTTAGCGGTGGGATCAGGGGCTAACTATGGCTACACCTTC. Translating gives CASSLAVGSGANYGYTF.

The genes are TRBV19 and TRBJ2-5; 7 bases fit TRBD1. The J call is doubtful: the DNA matches TRBJ2-7 better. The length of the CDR3 is 14 residues. Germline V gene lookup returns CDR1 LNHDA and CDR2 SQIVND (reference sequence). In DNA form, the CDR3 reads TGTGCCAGCCGTCCCCGGGACAGATCCTACGAGCAGTACTTC. This gives the protein CASRPRDRSYEQYF.

The chain employs TRBV9 and TRBJ1-4, with 11 bases identical to TRBD1. The V gene's germline CDR1 is SGDLS and CDR2 YYNGEE. The V gene end was trimmed by 4 bases and the J gene end by 8 bases; junction bases not matched to a gene: 10. The CDR3 is 16 amino acids. CDR3 in amino acids: CASSPDRGPSGEKLFF. The CDR3 DNA reads TGTGCCAGCAGCCCGGACAGGGGGCCCTCTGGGGAAAAACTGTTTTTT.

This chain uses TRBV4-1 with TRBJ2-2; 10 bases align to TRBD2. The CDR3 has 16 residues. Looked up from germline, CDR1 is MGHRA and CDR2 is YSYEKL. Germline trimming cut 4 bases from V and 4 bases from J; bases unmatched to any gene: 6. CDR3 DNA: TGCGCCAGCAGCCTCCAGGGACTAGCGCCCACCGGGGAGCTGTTTTTT. Protein sequence: CASSLQGLAPTGELFF.

This chain uses TRBV27 with TRBJ1-5; weak D call: TRBD1 (6 bases). CDR1 and CDR2 from the germline V gene are MNHEY and SMNVEV (reference sequence). The CDR3 has 14 residues. The germline V and J ends were trimmed by 7 bases and 6 bases, with 16 bases remaining between them. Here the CDR3 DNA reads TGTGCCAGCACAAATCTCAAAGGGGGTCAGCCCCAGCATTTT. Its translation: CASTNLKGGQPQHF.

V and J are TRBV5-4 and TRBJ2-3; tentatively, D is TRBD2 (7 bases). CDR1 SGHNT and CDR2 YYREEE come from the germline V gene (reference sequence). The CDR3 is 16 residues long. Trimming stripped 5 bases from V and 1 base from J, with 17 bases between. As DNA, the CDR3 is TGTGCCAGCAGTCATTTTACCGGGGGGCGCACAGATACGCAGTATTTT. This gives the protein CASSHFTGGRTDTQYF.

The gene calls are TRBV6-4 and TRBJ1-2; D gene unclear. The CDR3 spans 16 residues. Germline loops: CDR1 MRHNA, CDR2 SNTAGT. The V and J ends lost 2 bases and 9 bases respectively, with 22 bases between them. For the CDR3, the DNA is TGTGCCAGCAGTGACACCCTGCGAAGAGACGTATGGAGCTACACCTTC. Translation: CASSDTLRRDVWSYTF.

V usage is TRBV4-1 and J usage is TRBJ1-4; D remains ambiguous. CDR1 is MGHRA, CDR2 YSYEKL, per germline. The V gene lost 3 bases and the J gene lost 6 bases, with 5 bases spanning the gap. The CDR3 has 12 residues. Here the CDR3 reads CASSQLYEKLFF. For the CDR3, the DNA is TGCGCCAGCAGCCAGCTCTATGAAAAACTGTTTTTT.

This clone appeared a single time. The rearrangement uses TRBV19 and TRBJ2-1; D is tentatively TRBD1 or TRBD2 (5 bases each). Germline V gene sequence: CDR1 LNHDA, CDR2 SQIVND (reference sequence). The CDR3 runs 14 residues. V was shortened by 5 bases and J by 9 bases, with 17 bases between the two germline ends. CDR3 region: CASSARERGVEQFF. CDR3 nucleotide sequence: TGTGCCAGTAGTGCGAGGGAGCGAGGGGTTGAGCAGTTCTTC.

The J gene is TRBJ1-4, the V gene TRBV28; the match to TRBD1 covers 7 bases. Trimming at V came to 5 bases and at J to 4 bases, leaving 10 bases not matched to a gene. Germline V gives CDR1 MDHEN, CDR2 SYDVKM. The CDR3 has 16 residues. In DNA, the CDR3 is TGTGCCAGCAGTCATCAACGGGACAGCTATAATGAAAAACTGTTTTTT. Protein product: CASSHQRDSYNEKLFF. The full variable domain, rest sourced from reference TRBV28 and TRBJ1-4, is DVKVTQSSRYLVKRTGEKVFLECVQDMDHENMFWYRQDPGLGLRLIYFSYDVKMKEKGDIPEGYSVSREKKERFSLILESASTNQTSMYLCASSHQRDSYNEKLFFGSGTQLSVL.

This rearrangement joins TRBV19 to TRBJ2-1, with D possibly being TRBD1 (7 bases). The CDR3 sequence is 15 residues long. V was pared by 5 bases and J by 3 bases, with 14 bases between. The germline V gene encodes CDR1 LNHDA and CDR2 SQIVND (reference sequence). The CDR3 coding sequence is TGTGCCAGTAGTTCAGGCGGGACAGACTACAATGAGCAGTTCTTC. This translates into CASSSGGTDYNEQFF.

The V gene is TRBV28, the J gene TRBJ1-2; D is ambiguous. The ends were cut back, 4 bases at V and 2 bases at J, with 17 bases in the middle. CDR1 and CDR2 from the germline V gene are MDHEN and SYDVKM. The CDR3 extends over 16 amino acids. The chain's CDR3 is CASSSRTLTGNYGYTF. The CDR3 DNA sequence: TGTGCCAGCAGTTCGCGCACCCTTACTGGGAACTATGGCTACACCTTC.

In this sample, this clone turned up many times. This sequence joins TRBV4-1 and TRBJ2-1; 8 bases fit TRBD2. The J segment lost 5 bases and the V segment lost 3 bases, leaving 21 bases of the junction unmatched. CDR1 and CDR2 from the germline V gene are MGHRA and YSYEKL. The CDR3 consists of 20 residues. The CDR3 nucleotides read TGCGCCAGCAGCCAGGAAGATGGGACTAGTCTAAATCTTGGGGACAATGAGCAGTTCTTC. Its protein product is CASSQEDGTSLNLGDNEQFF.